The T cell receptor (beta chain) described here comes from a study of CD8 T cells in Susac syndrome (dated by TCRdb to between 2017 and 2020). Study-wide context: Repertoire sequencing was used to test whether CD8+ T cell activation and differentiation in Susac syndrome was antigen driven. Overall results and qualifications from the work: The study acknowledged that relatively few individuals were included in the TCR sequencing and HLA analysis.

RNA was extracted using the RNeasy kit, and roughly 0.45 to 1 microgram was reverse transcribed with random hexamers. The immunoSEQ multiplex PCR assay, which covers 54 Vbeta and 13 Jbeta segments, was used to amplify TCR beta CDR3 regions. PCR amplification bias was corrected using a synthetic template baseline for primer optimization and computational correction. Per the authors' processing: Only productive sequences were kept, with reads annotated to V, D and J genes according to IMGT and analyzed in immunoSEQ Analyzer. To calculate clonality, Shannon entropy was normalized by log2 of the number of productive unique sequences and then subtracted from one. Public and private clones were assessed among the 100 most prevalent clones of each patient and control. Clones were defined as Susac-specific if absent from the healthy and MS cohorts, from 900 to 1,200 published viral clones and from other ImmuneACCESS disease sequences. Starting from the raw public reads, TCRdb applied fastp trimming at Q25, assembled clones with MiXCR and retained in-frame beta chains. Every entry covers one CDR3 protein and lists the most common genes and DNA from its rows. TCRdb's processing, not the authors' own work, is the source of the V and J calls. The sample includes about 200,000 distinct CDR3 sequences, with more than 85% observed a single time. Clones ranked in the top ten supply approximately 0.075% of the sample.

About this clonotype: Its binding antigen is unknown. No base-level quality is on record; no much larger clone is a single base apart.

High-throughput TCR beta sequencing profiled peripheral blood CD8+ and CD4+ T cells from healthy donors, Susac syndrome patients and multiple sclerosis patients. Multiple sclerosis controls were treatment-naive patients with stable or active relapsing-remitting disease fulfilling revised McDonald criteria. Bulk CD8+ and CD4+ T cells were purified by magnetic negative isolation, whereas CD8+ TEMRA cells were enriched by FACS. Blood was collected in EDTA tubes and processed within 24 hours, with PBMCs isolated through density gradient centrifugation. PBMCs intended for TCR sequencing were cryopreserved in liquid nitrogen and thawed later in a water bath at 37 degrees C. A purity of at least 90% was achieved for sorted or isolated CD4+, CD8+ and CD8+ TEMRA cells. The TCR was taken from a human donor with multiple sclerosis. Sequencing was done on a sample of CD4+ T cells from PBMCs.

The CDR3 protein is CASSSSRGRTDTQYF. The bases read TGTGCCAGCAGCTCCTCCCGGGGGCGGACAGATACGCAGTATTTT. The chain uses TRBV4-2 and TRBJ2-3; the D gene assignment is perhaps TRBD1 or TRBD2, with each matching 6 bases. The CDR3 runs 15 amino acids, cysteine and phenylalanine included. Only CDR3 DNA remains: 45 bases, in frame from the first base. V is clipped by 5 bases and J by 3 bases, and the sequence between their germline boundaries is 15 bases long. CDR1 and CDR2 were assigned from the germline V gene as LGHNA and YNFKEQ.